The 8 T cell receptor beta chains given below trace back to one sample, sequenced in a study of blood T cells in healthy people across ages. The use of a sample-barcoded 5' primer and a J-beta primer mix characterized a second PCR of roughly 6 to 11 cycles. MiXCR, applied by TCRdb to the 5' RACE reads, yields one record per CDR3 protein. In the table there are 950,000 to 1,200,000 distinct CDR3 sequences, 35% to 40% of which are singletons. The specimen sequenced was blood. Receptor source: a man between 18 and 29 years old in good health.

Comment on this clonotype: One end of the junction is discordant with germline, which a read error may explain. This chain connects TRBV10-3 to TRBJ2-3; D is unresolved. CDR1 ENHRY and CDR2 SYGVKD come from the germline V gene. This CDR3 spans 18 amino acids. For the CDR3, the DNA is TGTGCCATCGGTGAGAGGTTCCTTGGCGGTACGGCCACAGATACGCAGTATTTT. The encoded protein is CAIGERFLGGTATDTQYF.

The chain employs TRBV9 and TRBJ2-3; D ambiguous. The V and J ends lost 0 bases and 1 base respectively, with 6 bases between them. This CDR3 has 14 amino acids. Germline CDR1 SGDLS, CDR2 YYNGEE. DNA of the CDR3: TGTGCCAGCAGCGTAGTGGGCCGCACAGATACGCAGTATTTT. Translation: CASSVVGRTDTQYF.

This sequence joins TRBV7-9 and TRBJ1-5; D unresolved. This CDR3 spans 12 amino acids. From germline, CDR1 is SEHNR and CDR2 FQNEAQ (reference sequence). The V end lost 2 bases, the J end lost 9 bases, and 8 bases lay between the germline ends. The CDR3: CASSLSGRPQHF. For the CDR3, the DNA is TGTGCCAGCAGCTTATCGGGCCGGCCCCAGCATTTT. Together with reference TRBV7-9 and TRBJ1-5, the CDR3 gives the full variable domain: DTGVSQNPRHKITKRGQNVTFRCDPISEHNRLYWYRQTLGQGPEFLTYFQNEAQLEKSRLLSDRFSAERPKGSFSTLEIQRTEQGDSAMYLCASSLSGRPQHFGDGTRLSIL.

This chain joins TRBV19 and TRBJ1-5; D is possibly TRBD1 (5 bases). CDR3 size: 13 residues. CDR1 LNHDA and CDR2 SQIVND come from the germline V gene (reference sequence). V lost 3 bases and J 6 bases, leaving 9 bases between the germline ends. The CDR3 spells CASSIEGRQPQHF. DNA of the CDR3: TGTGCCAGTAGTATCGAGGGGCGTCAGCCCCAGCATTTT.

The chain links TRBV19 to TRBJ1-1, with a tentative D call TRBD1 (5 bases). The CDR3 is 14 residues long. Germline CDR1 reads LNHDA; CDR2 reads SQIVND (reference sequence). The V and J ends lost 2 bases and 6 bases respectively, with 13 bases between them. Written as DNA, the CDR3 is TGTGCCAGTAGTATACTACAGGATATCGCTGAAGCTTTCTTT. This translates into CASSILQDIAEAFF.

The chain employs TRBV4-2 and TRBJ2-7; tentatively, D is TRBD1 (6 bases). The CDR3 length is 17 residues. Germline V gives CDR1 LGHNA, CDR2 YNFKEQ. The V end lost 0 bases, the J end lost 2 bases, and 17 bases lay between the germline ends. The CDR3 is CASSQDPRTVVTYEQYF. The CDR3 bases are TGTGCCAGCAGCCAAGATCCCAGGACAGTGGTTACCTACGAGCAGTACTTC.

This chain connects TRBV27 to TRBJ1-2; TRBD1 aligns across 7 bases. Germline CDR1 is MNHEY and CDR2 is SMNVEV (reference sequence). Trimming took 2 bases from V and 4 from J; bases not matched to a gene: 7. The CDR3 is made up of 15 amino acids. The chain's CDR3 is CASSLAQDRSYGYTF. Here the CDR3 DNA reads TGTGCCAGCAGTTTAGCGCAGGACAGGAGCTATGGCTACACCTTC.

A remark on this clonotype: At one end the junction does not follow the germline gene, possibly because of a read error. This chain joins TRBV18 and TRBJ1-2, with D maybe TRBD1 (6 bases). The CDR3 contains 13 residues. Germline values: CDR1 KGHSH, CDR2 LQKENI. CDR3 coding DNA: TGTGCCATCTCAAGGACAGTTACATATGGCTACACCTTC. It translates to CAISRTVTYGYTF.